The 14 T cell receptor beta chains presented below share a single source sample, sequenced in a study of spatial heterogeneity in lung cancer. As for time point: blood at routine non-recurrence follow-up after resection. TCRdb recomputed calls from the 5' RACE reads with MiXCR, one row per CDR3 protein. The sample records roughly 72,000 distinct CDR3 sequences, nearly 9% being singletons. Sample: PBMCs, taken at follow-up. These TCRs come from a female donor with early-stage non-small cell lung cancer.

The sample holds a few counts of this clonotype. The chain has TRBV29-1 and TRBJ2-1; 10 bases map to TRBD1. This CDR3 comprises 16 residues. CDR1 SQVTM and CDR2 ANQGSEA come from the germline V gene. V lost 4 bases and J lost 2; bases outside the gene matches: 8. CDR3 nucleotide sequence: TGCAGCGTTGTCTGGCGGGGACAGGGGACCTACAATGAGCAGTTCTTC. It specifies CSVVWRGQGTYNEQFF.

This chain connects TRBV9 to TRBJ2-1, with D possibly being TRBD1 or TRBD2 (6 bases each). The germline V gene has CDR1 SGDLS and CDR2 YYNGEE. V gave up 5 bases and J gave up 0 bases, with 18 bases separating them. CDR3 size: 17 residues. The CDR3 sequence: CASSLGGGGTSYNEQFF. DNA for the CDR3: TGTGCCAGCAGTCTAGGGGGAGGAGGGACCTCCTACAATGAGCAGTTCTTC.

This clonotype was recorded a few times. V and J are TRBV24-1 and TRBJ2-3; 7 bases line up with TRBD1. Per germline, CDR1 KGHDR and CDR2 SFDVKD. V shed 4 bases and J 4 bases; nucleotides not matched to a gene: 7. The CDR3 totals 15 residues. CDR3 in amino acids: CATSDNRGVADTQYF. The CDR3 region has the DNA TGTGCCACCAGTGACAACAGGGGAGTCGCAGATACGCAGTATTTT.

The table lists this clonotype with a few counts. The chain employs TRBV7-2 and TRBJ2-7, with unresolved D. Trimming pared 5 bases from V and 4 bases from J, leaving 6 bases between. The germline V gene has CDR1 SGHTA and CDR2 FQGNSA. This CDR3 is 11 amino acids long. The CDR3 loop is CASSRSYEQYF. As DNA, the CDR3 is TGTGCCAGCAGCCGGAGTTACGAGCAGTACTTC.

This chain uses TRBV3-1 with TRBJ2-7; D ambiguous. The germline V gene has CDR1 LGHDT and CDR2 YNNKEL (reference sequence). V dropped 5 bases and J dropped 3 bases, with 11 bases sitting between them. The CDR3 has 13 amino acids. The CDR3 DNA follows: TGTGCCAGCAGCTCCGCTAGTCACTACGAGCAGTACTTC. Translating gives CASSSASHYEQYF.

The gene calls are TRBV5-1 and TRBJ2-5; the D is unclear. The germline V gene has CDR1 SGHRS and CDR2 YFSETQ. V lost 2 bases, J lost 5 bases, and 13 bases lay in between. CDR3 size: 14 residues. DNA of the CDR3: TGCGCCAGCAGCTTCGACCTAACGGCGGAGACCCAGTACTTC. It yields the protein CASSFDLTAETQYF.

The chain links TRBV20-1 to TRBJ2-3; TRBD2 matches at 13 bases. J gave up 5 bases and V 6 bases, and 17 bases lay outside the gene matches. This CDR3 contains 18 residues. Germline CDR1 is DFQATT and CDR2 is SNEGSKA (reference sequence). CDR3 region: CSATPFIGTSGNQDTQYF. The CDR3 coding sequence is TGCAGTGCAACTCCCTTCATCGGGACTAGCGGGAACCAAGATACGCAGTATTTT.

This clonotype was seen repeatedly, ten times or more. This chain links TRBV7-2 with TRBJ1-5, with 7 bases lining up with TRBD1. The CDR3 is made up of 15 amino acids. The V gene end was trimmed by 5 bases and the J gene end by 4 bases; junction bases not matched to a gene: 8. CDR1 and CDR2 (germline): SGHTA, FQGNSA. Here the CDR3 reads CASSHQGQTNQPQHF. The CDR3 region has the DNA TGTGCCAGCAGCCACCAGGGACAGACAAATCAGCCCCAGCATTTT.

This clonotype was seen ten or more times. The chain's CDR3 is CASSFFLSRYEQYF. The CDR3 coding sequence is TGTGCCAGCAGCTTTTTCCTGAGCCGCTACGAGCAGTACTTC. The chain joins TRBV7-2 to TRBJ2-7; D gene unclear. V was trimmed by 3 bases and J by 3 bases, leaving 12 bases between them. CDR3 size: 14 residues. Germline assignment: CDR1 SGHTA and CDR2 FQGNSA.

Many counts were recorded for this clonotype. The rearrangement uses TRBV5-1 and TRBJ2-7, with D perhaps assigned TRBD1 or TRBD2 (5 bases each). Per the germline V gene, CDR1 is SGHRS and CDR2 is YFSETQ. The CDR3 length is 14 residues. V dropped 6 bases and J dropped 7 bases, with 20 bases sitting between them. CDR3: CASTNSVGPGEQYF. The CDR3 DNA sequence: TGCGCCAGCACCAACAGTGTGGGACCGGGAGAGCAGTACTTC. The full variable domain, in which reference TRBV5-1 and TRBJ2-7 provide the parts outside the CDR3, is KAGVTQTPRYLIKTRGQQVTLSCSPISGHRSVSWYQQTPGQGLQFLFEYFSETQRNKGNFPGRFSGRQFSNSRSEMNVSTLELGDSALYLCASTNSVGPGEQYFGPGTRLTVT.

This clonotype was recorded at least ten times. The gene calls are TRBV19 and TRBJ1-1, with D possibly TRBD1 on 6 matching bases. This CDR3 comprises 13 residues. V lost 4 bases, J lost 7 bases, and 13 bases lay in between. Germline V gene sequence: CDR1 LNHDA, CDR2 SQIVND (reference sequence). The CDR3 sequence is CASSTRGNREAFF. In DNA form, the CDR3 reads TGTGCCAGTAGTACCAGGGGAAATCGTGAAGCTTTCTTT.

This clonotype occurred many times. CDR3 in amino acids: CASSPRTSGETQYF. The CDR3 nucleotides are TGTGCCAGCAGCCCCAGGACTAGCGGAGAGACCCAGTACTTC. The chain recombines TRBV9 with TRBJ2-5, with 10 bases lining up with TRBD2. This CDR3 contains 14 residues. Trimming took 4 bases from V and 4 from J; bases not matched to a gene: 4. CDR1 is SGDLS, CDR2 YYNGEE, per germline.

J is TRBJ2-5 and V is TRBV12-5; D is undetermined. This CDR3 region has 12 residues. Germline V gene data show CDR1 as LGHNT and CDR2 as FRNRAP. V lost 1 base and J lost 2, with 2 bases in between. CDR3 residues: CASGLEQETQYF. CDR3 sequence (DNA): TGTGCTAGTGGTTTGGAGCAAGAGACCCAGTACTTC.

This clonotype was detected many times. This chain uses TRBV27 with TRBJ2-3; possibly TRBD2 for D (6 bases). Between the trimmed V and J ends, which lost 3 bases and 11 bases, there was a span of 9 bases. CDR1 is MNHEY and CDR2 is SMNVEV in the germline V gene (reference sequence). The CDR3 is 11 amino acids. The CDR3, as DNA: TGTGCCAGCAGTTTCCGGGACTTGCAGTATTTT. Translated, it gives CASSFRDLQYF.